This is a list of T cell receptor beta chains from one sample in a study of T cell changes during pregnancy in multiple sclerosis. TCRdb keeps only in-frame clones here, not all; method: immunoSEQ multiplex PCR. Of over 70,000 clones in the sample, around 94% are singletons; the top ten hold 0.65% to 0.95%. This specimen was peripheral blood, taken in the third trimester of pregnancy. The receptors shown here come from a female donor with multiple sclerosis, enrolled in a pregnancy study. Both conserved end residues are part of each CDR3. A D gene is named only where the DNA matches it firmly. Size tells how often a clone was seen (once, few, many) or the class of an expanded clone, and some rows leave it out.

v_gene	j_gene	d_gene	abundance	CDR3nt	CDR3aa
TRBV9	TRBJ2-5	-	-	TGTGCCAGCAGCGTAGGCAGAGGGTTGGAGACCCAGTACTTC	CASSVGRGLETQYF
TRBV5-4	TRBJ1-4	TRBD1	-	TGTGCCAGCAGCTCAAAACAGGGGGGGACAACTAATGAAAAACTGTTTTTT	CASSSKQGGTTNEKLFF
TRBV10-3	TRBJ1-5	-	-	TGTGCCCTCCCCCGGTCGACAGACTGGTGTCAGCCCCAGCATTTT	CALPRSTDWCQPQHF
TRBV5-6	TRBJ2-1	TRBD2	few	TGTGCCAGCAGCCCATATCGGACTAGCGGAAACAATGAGCAGTTCTTC	CASSPYRTSGNNEQFF
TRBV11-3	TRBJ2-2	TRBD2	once	TGTGCCAGCAGCTTAGGCCCGAGCGGGAGGCGGACCGGGGAGCTGTTTTTT	CASSLGPSGRRTGELFF
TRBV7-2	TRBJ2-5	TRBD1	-	TGTGCCAGCAGCGGGGACAGGGGGGAGACCCAGTACTTC	CASSGDRGETQYF
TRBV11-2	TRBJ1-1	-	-	TGTGCCAGCAGCTTAGGCACAGGGACCACTGAAGCTTTCTTT	CASSLGTGTTEAFF
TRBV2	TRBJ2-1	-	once	TGTGCCAGCAGTTGGGGCAGGGACAATGAGCAGTTCTTC	CASSWGRDNEQFF
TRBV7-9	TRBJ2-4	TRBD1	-	TGTGCCAGCAGCTTAGTGGACAGGGTTGAGGCCAAAAACATTCAGTACTTC	CASSLVDRVEAKNIQYF
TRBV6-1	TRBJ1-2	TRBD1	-	TGTGCCAGCAGTGAAGCCGGGACAGGGGGCTATGGCTACACCTTC	CASSEAGTGGYGYTF
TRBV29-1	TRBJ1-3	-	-	TGCAGCGGGGGGCATGGAAACACCATATATTTT	CSGGHGNTIYF
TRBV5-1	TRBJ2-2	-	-	TGCGCCAGCGGACTTGGGGCCGGGGAGCTGTTTTTT	CASGLGAGELFF
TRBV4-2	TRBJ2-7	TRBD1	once	TGTGCCAGCAGCCGGACAGGGGACGAGCAGTACTTC	CASSRTGDEQYF
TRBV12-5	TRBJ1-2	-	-	TGTGCTAGTGGTTCTGGACAGAACTATGGCTACACCTTC	CASGSGQNYGYTF
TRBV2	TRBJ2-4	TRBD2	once	TGTGCCAGCAGTGAAGCGCCTGGACTAGCGGGCACCAAAAACATTCAGTACTTC	CASSEAPGLAGTKNIQYF
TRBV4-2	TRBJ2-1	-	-	TGTGCCAGCAGCCAGGAAATTGGCGCGTTGCGGAACAATGAGCAGTTCTTC	CASSQEIGALRNNEQFF
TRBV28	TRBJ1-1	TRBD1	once	TGTGCCAGCAGTCTTCCGGGACAGCTGAACACTGAAGCTTTCTTT	CASSLPGQLNTEAFF
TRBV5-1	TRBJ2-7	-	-	TGCGCCAGCTCTCTGACCGGAGGCGGATCCTACGAGCAGTACTTC	CASSLTGGGSYEQYF
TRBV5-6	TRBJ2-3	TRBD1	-	TGTGCCAGCAGCTTGGGAGGGACAGGGGAAGCAGATACGCAGTATTTT	CASSLGGTGEADTQYF
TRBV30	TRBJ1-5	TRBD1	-	TGTGCCTGGAGTGTCTACAGGGGTCGGGATAGCAATCAGCCCCAGCATTTT	CAWSVYRGRDSNQPQHF
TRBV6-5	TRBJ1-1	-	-	TGTGCCAGCAACATTGGGCAGGGGCCGGGCACTGAAGCTTTCTTT	CASNIGQGPGTEAFF
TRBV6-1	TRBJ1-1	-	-	TGTGCCAGCAGTGGGGGGGGAAACACTGAAGCTTTCTTT	CASSGGGNTEAFF
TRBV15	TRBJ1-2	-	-	TGTGCCACCAGCAGAGGGCAGATTGGGCCTGGCTACACCTTC	CATSRGQIGPGYTF
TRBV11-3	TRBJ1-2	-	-	TGTGCCAGCAGCTTCAGAAACTATGGCTACACCTTC	CASSFRNYGYTF
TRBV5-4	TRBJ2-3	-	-	TGTGCCAGCAGCTTGGAGACTACACGCACAGATACGCAGTATTTT	CASSLETTRTDTQYF
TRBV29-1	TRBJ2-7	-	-	TGCAGCGTCCGCACATCCTCCTACGAGCAGTACTTC	CSVRTSSYEQYF